This entry describes one T cell receptor beta chain. The V and J ends lost 7 bases and 4 bases, in that order; junction bases with no gene match: 3. The CDR3 length is 12 residues. The data are from a study of blood T cell repertoires in COVID-19. Overall study context: Samples came from the United States, Italy and Spain, spanning acute and convalescent COVID-19.

Authors' analysis steps: It was from reference gene primer amplification that nucleated cell counts were estimated. The protocol was immunoSEQ multiplex PCR, while the TCRdb copy is restricted to in-frame clones and leaves out a portion. V and J calls and clone size are given by that table; D and trimming were obtained from the DNA. The sample holds fewer than 300,000 clones, 88% seen once. This chain joins TRBV12-3 or TRBV12-4 and TRBJ1-1, with 7 positions matching TRBD1. The sequence was collected from a woman aged 40-49 years who had recovered from COVID-19. Sequenced input: peripheral blood. The CDR3 region is CASTPGGTEAFF. The CDR3 DNA is TGTGCCAGCACCCCAGGGGGCACTGAAGCTTTCTTT.